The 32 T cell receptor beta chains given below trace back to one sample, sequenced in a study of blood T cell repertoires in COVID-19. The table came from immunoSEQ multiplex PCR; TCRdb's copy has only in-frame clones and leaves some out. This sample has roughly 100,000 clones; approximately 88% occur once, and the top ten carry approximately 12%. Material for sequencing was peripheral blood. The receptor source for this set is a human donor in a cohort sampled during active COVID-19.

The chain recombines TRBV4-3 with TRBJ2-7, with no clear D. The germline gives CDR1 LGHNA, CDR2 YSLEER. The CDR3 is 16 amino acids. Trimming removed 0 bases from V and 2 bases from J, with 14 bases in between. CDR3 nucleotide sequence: TGCGCCAGCAGCCAAGATATCCTCCAGGTCGCCTACGAGCAGTACTTC. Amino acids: CASSQDILQVAYEQYF.

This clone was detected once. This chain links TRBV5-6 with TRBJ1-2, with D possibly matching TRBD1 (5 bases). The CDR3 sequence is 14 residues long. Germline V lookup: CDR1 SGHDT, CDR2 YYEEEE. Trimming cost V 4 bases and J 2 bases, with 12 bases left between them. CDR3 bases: TGTGCCAGCAGCCCGCAGGGAGGAAACTATGGCTACACCTTC. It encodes CASSPQGGNYGYTF.

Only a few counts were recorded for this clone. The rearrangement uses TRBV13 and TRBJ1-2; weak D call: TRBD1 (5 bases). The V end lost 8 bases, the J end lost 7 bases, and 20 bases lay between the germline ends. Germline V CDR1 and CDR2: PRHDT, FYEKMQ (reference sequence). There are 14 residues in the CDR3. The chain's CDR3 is CASSPWGGDSGYTF. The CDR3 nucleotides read TGTGCCAGCTCCCCTTGGGGCGGGGATAGTGGCTACACCTTC.

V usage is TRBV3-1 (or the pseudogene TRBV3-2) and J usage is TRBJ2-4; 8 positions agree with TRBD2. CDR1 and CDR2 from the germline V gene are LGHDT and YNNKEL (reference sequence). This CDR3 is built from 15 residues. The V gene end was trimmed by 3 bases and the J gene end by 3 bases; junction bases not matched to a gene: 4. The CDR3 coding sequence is TGTGCCAGCAGCCAGGCGGGGGGACGCAAAAACATTCAGTACTTC. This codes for CASSQAGGRKNIQYF.

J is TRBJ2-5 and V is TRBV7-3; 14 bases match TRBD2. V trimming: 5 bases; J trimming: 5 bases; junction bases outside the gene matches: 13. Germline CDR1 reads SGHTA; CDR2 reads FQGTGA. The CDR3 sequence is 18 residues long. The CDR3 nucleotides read TGTGCCAGCAGCGGCCACGGGACTAGCGGGGGCCCCGCCGAGACCCAGTACTTC. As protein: CASSGHGTSGGPAETQYF.

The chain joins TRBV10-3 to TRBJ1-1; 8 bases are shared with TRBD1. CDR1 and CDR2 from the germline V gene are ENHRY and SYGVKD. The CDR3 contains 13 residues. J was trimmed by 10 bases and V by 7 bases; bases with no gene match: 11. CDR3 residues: CAINPGQGEAAFF. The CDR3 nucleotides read TGTGCCATCAACCCAGGACAGGGCGAAGCAGCTTTCTTT.

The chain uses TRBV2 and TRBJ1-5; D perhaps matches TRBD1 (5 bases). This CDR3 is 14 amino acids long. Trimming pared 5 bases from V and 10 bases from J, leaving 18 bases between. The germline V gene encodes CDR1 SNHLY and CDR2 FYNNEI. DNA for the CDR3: TGTGCCAGCAGTTTTCCGGGATCCGGGGGACCCCAGCATTTT. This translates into CASSFPGSGGPQHF.

The CDR3 coding sequence is TGTGCCAGCAGCTTAGCATCGGGACAGGGGAGCACCGGGGAGCTGTTTTTT. Residues: CASSLASGQGSTGELFF. The gene calls are TRBV11-3 and TRBJ2-2; 10 bases match TRBD1. The V gene end was trimmed by 1 base and the J gene end by 4 bases; junction bases not matched to a gene: 6. CDR3 length: 17 amino acids. CDR1 is SGHNT and CDR2 is YENEEA in the germline V gene. The complete variable domain, with remaining parts taken from reference TRBV11-3 and TRBJ2-2, reads EAGVVQSPRYKIIEKKQPVAFWCNPISGHNTLYWYLQNLGQGPELLIRYENEEAVDDSQLPKDRFSAERLKGVDSTLKIQPAELGDSAVYLCASSLASGQGSTGELFFGEGSRLTVL.

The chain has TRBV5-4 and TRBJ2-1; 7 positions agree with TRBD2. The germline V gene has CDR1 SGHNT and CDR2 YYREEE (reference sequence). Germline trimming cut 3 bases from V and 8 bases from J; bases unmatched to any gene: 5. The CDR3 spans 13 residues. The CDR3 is CASSSTSRDEQFF. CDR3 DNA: TGTGCCAGCAGCTCGACTAGCAGGGATGAGCAGTTCTTC.

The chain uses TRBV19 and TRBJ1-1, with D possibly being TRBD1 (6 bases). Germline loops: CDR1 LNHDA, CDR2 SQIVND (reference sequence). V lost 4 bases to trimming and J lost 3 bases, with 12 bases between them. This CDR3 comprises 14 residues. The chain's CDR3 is CASSTRGRYTEAFF. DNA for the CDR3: TGTGCCAGTAGTACCAGGGGCCGATACACTGAAGCTTTCTTT.

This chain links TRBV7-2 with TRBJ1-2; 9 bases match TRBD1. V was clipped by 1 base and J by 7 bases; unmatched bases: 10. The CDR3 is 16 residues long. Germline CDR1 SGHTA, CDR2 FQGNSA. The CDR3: CASSLEQGAMGSGYTF. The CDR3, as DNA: TGTGCCAGCAGCTTAGAACAGGGGGCAATGGGGAGTGGCTACACCTTC.

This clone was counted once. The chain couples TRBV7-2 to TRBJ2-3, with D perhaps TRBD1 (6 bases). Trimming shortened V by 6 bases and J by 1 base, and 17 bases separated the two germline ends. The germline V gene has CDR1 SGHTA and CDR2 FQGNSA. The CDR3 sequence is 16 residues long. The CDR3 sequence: CASSPRGSGGTDTQYF. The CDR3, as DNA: TGTGCCAGCAGTCCCAGGGGAAGCGGTGGCACAGATACGCAGTATTTT.

The DNA of the CDR3 is TGTGCCAGCAGCTTAGTTTCGGAGGGCGAGACCCAGTACTTC. It codes for CASSLVSEGETQYF. This chain uses TRBV7-9 with TRBJ2-5; TRBD2 might be the D (6 bases). This CDR3 spans 14 amino acids. Looked up from germline, CDR1 is SEHNR and CDR2 is FQNEAQ (reference sequence). V shed 1 base and J shed 5 bases, with 11 bases lying between them.

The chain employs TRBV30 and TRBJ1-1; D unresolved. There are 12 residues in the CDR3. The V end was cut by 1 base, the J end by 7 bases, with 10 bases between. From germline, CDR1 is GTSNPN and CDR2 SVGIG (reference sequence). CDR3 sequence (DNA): TGTGCCTGGAGTGCCTCTCGGGGTGAAGCTTTCTTT. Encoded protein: CAWSASRGEAFF.

CDR3 DNA sequence: TGTGCCAGCCAATCTAGCGGGGGTAATGAGCAGTTCTTC. Amino acids: CASQSSGGNEQFF. This sequence joins TRBV7-2 and TRBJ2-1; 10 positions agree with TRBD2. V was clipped by 8 bases and J by 7 bases; unmatched bases: 5. Germline V lookup: CDR1 SGHTA, CDR2 FQGNSA. This CDR3 contains 13 residues.

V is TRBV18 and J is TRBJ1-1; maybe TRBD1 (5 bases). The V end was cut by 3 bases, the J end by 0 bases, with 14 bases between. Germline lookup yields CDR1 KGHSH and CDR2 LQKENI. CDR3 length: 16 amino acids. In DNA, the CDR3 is TGTGCCAGCTCACCGAGGGGCGGGGCGCTGAACACTGAAGCTTTCTTT. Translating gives CASSPRGGALNTEAFF.

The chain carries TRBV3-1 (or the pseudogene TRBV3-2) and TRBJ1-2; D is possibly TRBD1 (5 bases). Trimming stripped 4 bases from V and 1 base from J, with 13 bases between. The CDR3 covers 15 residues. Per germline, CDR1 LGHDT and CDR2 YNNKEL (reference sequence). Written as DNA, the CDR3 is TGTGCCAGCAGCCCCGCCCCGACAGTTAACTATGGCTACACCTTC. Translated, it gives CASSPAPTVNYGYTF.

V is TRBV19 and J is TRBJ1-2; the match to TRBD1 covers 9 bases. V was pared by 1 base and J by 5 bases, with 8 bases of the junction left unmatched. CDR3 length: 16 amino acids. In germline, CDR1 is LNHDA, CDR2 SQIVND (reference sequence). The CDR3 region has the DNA TGTGCCAGTAGTATAGTGGGGACAGGGAAGATGTATGGCTACACCTTC. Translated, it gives CASSIVGTGKMYGYTF.

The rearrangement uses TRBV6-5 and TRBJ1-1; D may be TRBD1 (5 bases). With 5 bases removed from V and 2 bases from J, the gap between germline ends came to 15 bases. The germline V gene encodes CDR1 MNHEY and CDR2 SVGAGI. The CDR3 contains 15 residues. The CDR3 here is CASSTPRGGNTEAFF. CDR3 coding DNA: TGTGCCAGCAGTACCCCCCGGGGGGGTAACACTGAAGCTTTCTTT.

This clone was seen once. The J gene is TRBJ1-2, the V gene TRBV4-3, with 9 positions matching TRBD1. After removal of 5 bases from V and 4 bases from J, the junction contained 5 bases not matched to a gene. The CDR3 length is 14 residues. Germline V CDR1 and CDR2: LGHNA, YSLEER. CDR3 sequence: CASSTTGGVYGYTF. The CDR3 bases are TGCGCCAGCAGCACGACAGGGGGAGTCTATGGCTACACCTTC.

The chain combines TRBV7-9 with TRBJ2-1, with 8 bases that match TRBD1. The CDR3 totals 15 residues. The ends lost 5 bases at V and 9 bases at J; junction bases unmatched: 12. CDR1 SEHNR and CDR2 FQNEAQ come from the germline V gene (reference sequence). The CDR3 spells CASSLRQGRNGEQFF. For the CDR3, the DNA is TGTGCCAGCAGCCTTCGACAGGGGAGGAACGGTGAGCAGTTCTTC. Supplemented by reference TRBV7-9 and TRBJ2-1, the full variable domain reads DTGVSQNPRHKITKRGQNVTFRCDPISEHNRLYWYRQTLGQGPEFLTYFQNEAQLEKSRLLSDRFSAERPKGSFSTLEIQRTEQGDSAMYLCASSLRQGRNGEQFFGPGTRLTVL.

CDR3 DNA sequence: TGTGCCACCAGCAGAGGGCAGGGGGGCAATGAGCAGTTCTTC. Translated: CATSRGQGGNEQFF. The chain recombines TRBV15 with TRBJ2-1; D is perhaps TRBD1 (7 bases). The germline V gene has CDR1 LNHNV and CDR2 YYDKDF (reference sequence). Deletions cut 1 base from V and 6 bases from J, with 10 bases between. There are 14 residues in the CDR3.

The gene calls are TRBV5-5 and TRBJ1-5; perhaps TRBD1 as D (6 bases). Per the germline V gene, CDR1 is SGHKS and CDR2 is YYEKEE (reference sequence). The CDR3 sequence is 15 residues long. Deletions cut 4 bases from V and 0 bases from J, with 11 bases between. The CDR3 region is CASSRTENSNQPQHF. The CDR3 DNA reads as TGTGCCAGCAGCCGGACAGAGAATAGCAATCAGCCCCAGCATTTT.

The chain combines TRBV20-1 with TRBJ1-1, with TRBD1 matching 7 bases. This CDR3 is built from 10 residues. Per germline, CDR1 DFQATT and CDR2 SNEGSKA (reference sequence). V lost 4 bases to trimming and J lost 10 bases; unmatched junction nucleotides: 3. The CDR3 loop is CSAIQGRAFF. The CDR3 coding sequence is TGCAGTGCTATACAGGGGAGAGCTTTCTTT.

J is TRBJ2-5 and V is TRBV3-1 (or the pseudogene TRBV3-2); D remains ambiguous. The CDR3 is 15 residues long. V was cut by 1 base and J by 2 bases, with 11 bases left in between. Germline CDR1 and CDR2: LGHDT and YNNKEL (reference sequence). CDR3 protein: CASSQGTLPQETQYF. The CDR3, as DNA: TGTGCCAGCAGCCAAGGTACTTTGCCGCAAGAGACCCAGTACTTC.

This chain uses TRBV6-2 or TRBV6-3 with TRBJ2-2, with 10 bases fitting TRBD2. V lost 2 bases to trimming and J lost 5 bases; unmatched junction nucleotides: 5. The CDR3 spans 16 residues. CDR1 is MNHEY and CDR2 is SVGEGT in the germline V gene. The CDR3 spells CASSYPAGGLTGELFF. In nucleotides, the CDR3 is TGTGCCAGCAGTTACCCAGCGGGGGGGCTTACCGGGGAGCTGTTTTTT.

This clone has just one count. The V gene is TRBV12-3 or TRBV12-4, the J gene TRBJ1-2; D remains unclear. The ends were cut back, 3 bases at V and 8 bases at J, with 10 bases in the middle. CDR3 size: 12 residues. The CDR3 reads CASSLAGRGYTF. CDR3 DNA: TGTGCCAGCAGTTTGGCGGGTCGGGGCTACACCTTC.

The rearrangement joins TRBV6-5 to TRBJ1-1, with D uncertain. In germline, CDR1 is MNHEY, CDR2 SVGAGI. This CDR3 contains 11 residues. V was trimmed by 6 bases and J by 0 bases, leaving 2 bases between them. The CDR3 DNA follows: TGTGCCAGCAGCGTGAACACTGAAGCTTTCTTT. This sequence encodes CASSVNTEAFF.

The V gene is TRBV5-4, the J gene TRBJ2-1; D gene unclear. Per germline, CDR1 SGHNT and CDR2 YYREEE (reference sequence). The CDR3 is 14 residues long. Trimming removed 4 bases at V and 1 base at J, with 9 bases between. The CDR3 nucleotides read TGTGCCAGCAGCCAGACATCATCCTACAATGAGCAGTTCTTC. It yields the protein CASSQTSSYNEQFF.

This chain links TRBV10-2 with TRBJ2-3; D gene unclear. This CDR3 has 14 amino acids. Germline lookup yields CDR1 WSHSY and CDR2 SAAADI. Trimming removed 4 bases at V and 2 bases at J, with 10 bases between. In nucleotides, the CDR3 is TGCGCCAGCAGTGGTCCCCTTTACACAGATACGCAGTATTTT. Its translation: CASSGPLYTDTQYF.

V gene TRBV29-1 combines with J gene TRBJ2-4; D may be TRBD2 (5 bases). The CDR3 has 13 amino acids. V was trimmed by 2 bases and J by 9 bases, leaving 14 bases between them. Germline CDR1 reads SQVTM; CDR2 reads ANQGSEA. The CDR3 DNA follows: TGCAGCGTTGAATTCCCAGAACGGGGCATTCAGTACTTC. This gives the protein CSVEFPERGIQYF. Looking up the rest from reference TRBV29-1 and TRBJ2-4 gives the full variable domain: SAVISQKPSRDICQRGTSLTIQCQVDSQVTMMFWYRQQPGQSLTLIATANQGSEATYESGFVIDKFPISRPNLTFSTLTVSNMSPEDSSIYLCSVEFPERGIQYFGAGTRLSVL.

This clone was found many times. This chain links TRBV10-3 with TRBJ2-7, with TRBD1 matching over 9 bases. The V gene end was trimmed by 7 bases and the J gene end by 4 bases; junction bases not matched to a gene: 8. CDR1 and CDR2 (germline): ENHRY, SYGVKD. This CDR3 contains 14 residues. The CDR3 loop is CAIKTGTGTYEQYF. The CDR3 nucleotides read TGTGCCATCAAGACCGGGACAGGGACTTACGAGCAGTACTTC.